Each of the 30 T cell receptor beta chains below was sequenced from the same sample in a study of Tregs in tolerant kidney transplant recipients. The repertoire was sequenced with immunoSEQ multiplex PCR; TCRdb's copy has only in-frame clones and lacks some. The table records over 50,000 clones, around four fifths of them present only once. Specimen: CD4+ T cells from blood. These receptors all stem from a human donor in good health.

V and J are TRBV5-1 and TRBJ2-3; no definite D call. The CDR3 sequence is 14 residues long. Germline CDR1 is SGHRS and CDR2 is YFSETQ. Trimming pared 9 bases from V and 2 bases from J, leaving 16 bases between. The CDR3 reads CATKTYLNTDTQYF. In nucleotides, the CDR3 is TGCGCCACCAAGACTTACCTCAACACAGATACGCAGTATTTT.

This clone was detected a few times. V gene TRBV6-5 combines with J gene TRBJ2-5, with D unclear. V was clipped by 9 bases and J by 3 bases, with 17 bases between them. The CDR3 extends over 14 amino acids. Germline V CDR1 and CDR2: MNHEY, SVGAGI. This CDR3 reads CARRLYGRKETQYF. The DNA for the CDR3 is TGTGCCAGAAGGTTGTATGGCAGAAAAGAGACCCAGTACTTC.

The V gene is TRBV18, the J gene TRBJ1-2; D unresolved. V lost 4 bases and J lost 1, with 13 bases in between. The germline V gene has CDR1 KGHSH and CDR2 LQKENI. The CDR3 has 15 amino acids. CDR3 sequence (DNA): TGTGCCAGCTCACTCAGACAATCACTTAACTATGGCTACACCTTC. Its translation is CASSLRQSLNYGYTF.

The V gene is TRBV19, the J gene TRBJ1-3; D possibly corresponds to TRBD1 (5 bases). V was clipped by 7 bases and J by 0 bases, with 10 bases between them. This CDR3 has 14 amino acids. The germline V gene encodes CDR1 LNHDA and CDR2 SQIVND (reference sequence). The DNA of the CDR3 is TGTGCCAGTACCTCGAGGGGCTCTGGAAACACCATATATTTT. Translated, it gives CASTSRGSGNTIYF.

The DNA for the CDR3 is TGTGCCAGCAGCGGGGCTAGCGGGCAGGGAGATACGCAGTATTTT. Its protein product is CASSGASGQGDTQYF. J is TRBJ2-3 and V is TRBV9; 8 nucleotides match TRBD2. Trimming took 3 bases from V and 5 from J; bases not matched to a gene: 8. The CDR3 is 15 residues long. The germline V gene encodes CDR1 SGDLS and CDR2 YYNGEE.

This chain links TRBV18 with TRBJ2-5, with unresolved D. V was cut by 0 bases and J by 5 bases, with 7 bases left in between. This CDR3 contains 13 residues. Germline CDR1 reads KGHSH; CDR2 reads LQKENI. The CDR3: CASSPPSAETQYF. CDR3 nucleotides: TGTGCCAGCTCACCACCCTCCGCCGAGACCCAGTACTTC.

This clone came up once. The V call is TRBV18, the J call TRBJ2-1; D perhaps matches TRBD2 (5 bases). CDR3 length equals 13 residues. V gave up 3 bases and J gave up 10 bases, with 13 bases separating them. Germline V lookup: CDR1 KGHSH, CDR2 LQKENI. In DNA, the CDR3 is TGTGCCAGCTCACCGTCTCCCAGCGGAGAGCAGTTCTTC. Protein sequence: CASSPSPSGEQFF.

The gene calls are TRBV5-1 and TRBJ2-3; no firm D call. The CDR3 extends over 13 amino acids. The germline CDR1 and CDR2 sequences are SGHRS and YFSETQ. The V end was cut by 1 base, the J end by 2 bases, with 5 bases between. The CDR3 DNA is TGCGCCAGCAGCTTGTCGGTCACAGATACGCAGTATTTT. Translating gives CASSLSVTDTQYF.

The V and J genes are TRBV11-2 and TRBJ1-5; the D gene is possibly TRBD1 (5 bases). V was shortened by 0 bases and J by 0 bases, with 6 bases between the two germline ends. From germline, CDR1 is SGHAT and CDR2 FQNNGV. The CDR3 length is 15 residues. The CDR3: CASSLDGHSNQPQHF. Written as DNA, the CDR3 is TGTGCCAGCAGCTTAGACGGACATAGCAATCAGCCCCAGCATTTT.

The J gene is TRBJ1-5, the V gene TRBV30, with D tentatively TRBD1 (6 bases). Germline values: CDR1 GTSNPN, CDR2 SVGIG (reference sequence). The CDR3 extends over 15 amino acids. The V end lost 2 bases, the J end lost 0 bases, and 11 bases lay between the germline ends. In DNA, the CDR3 is TGTGCCTGGAGTCCGACAGGTATTAGCAATCAGCCCCAGCATTTT. Residues: CAWSPTGISNQPQHF.

V gene TRBV7-9 combines with J gene TRBJ2-2; D possibly corresponds to TRBD1 (6 bases). The CDR3 contains 15 residues. V gave up 11 bases and J gave up 1 base, with 17 bases separating them. CDR1 and CDR2 (germline): SEHNR, FQNEAQ (reference sequence). Written as DNA, the CDR3 is TGTGCCCAACCCAAACAGGGACAGAACACCGGGGAGCTGTTTTTT. Residues: CAQPKQGQNTGELFF.

CDR3: CASSGYRVEAFF. The CDR3 DNA sequence: TGTGCCAGCAGTGGCTACAGGGTCGAAGCTTTCTTT. The gene calls are TRBV2 and TRBJ1-1; a possible D gene is TRBD1 (6 bases). This CDR3 has 12 amino acids. Between the trimmed V and J ends, which lost 4 bases and 8 bases, there was a span of 11 bases. Germline V gene sequence: CDR1 SNHLY, CDR2 FYNNEI.

The sample holds a few counts of this clone. The chain recombines TRBV4-1 with TRBJ1-2; D remains unclear. Germline loops: CDR1 MGHRA, CDR2 YSYEKL. V lost 4 bases and J 4 bases, leaving 13 bases between the germline ends. The CDR3 is 14 amino acids. CDR3 coding DNA: TGCGCCAGCAGCCCGGCCGGGTTGGGCTATGGCTACACCTTC. Amino acids: CASSPAGLGYGYTF.

The V gene is TRBV4-1, the J gene TRBJ2-7; 12 bases line up with TRBD2. There are 17 residues in the CDR3. The V gene end was trimmed by 4 bases and the J gene end by 2 bases; junction bases not matched to a gene: 9. Germline lookup yields CDR1 MGHRA and CDR2 YSYEKL. The CDR3 sequence is CASSPSQTSGRPYEQYF. The CDR3 DNA sequence: TGCGCCAGCAGCCCCTCCCAGACTAGCGGGAGACCCTACGAGCAGTACTTC.

This chain uses TRBV5-8 with TRBJ2-5, with 13 bases identical to TRBD2. The CDR3 runs 16 residues. In germline, CDR1 is SGHTS, CDR2 YDEGEE. V was pared by 5 bases and J by 1 base, with 5 bases of the junction left unmatched. CDR3 bases: TGTGCCAGCAGACGGACTAGCGGGGGCCTCCAAGAGACCCAGTACTTC. Residues: CASRRTSGGLQETQYF.

The chain combines TRBV7-8 with TRBJ1-1, with 9 positions matching TRBD1. The V segment lost 3 bases and the J segment 1 base; nucleotides outside the gene matches: 3. CDR1 is SGHVS, CDR2 FQNEAQ, per germline. This CDR3 has 15 amino acids. The CDR3 DNA reads TGTGCCAGCAGCTTGGACAGGGGCGGGAACACTGAAGCTTTCTTT. Its protein product is CASSLDRGGNTEAFF.

V gene TRBV10-1 combines with J gene TRBJ1-1, with 10 nucleotides matching TRBD1. Germline loops: CDR1 WNHNN, CDR2 SYGVQD (reference sequence). V lost 1 base, J lost 1 base, and 9 bases stayed unmatched. CDR3 size: 18 residues. The CDR3 loop is CASSEFRGDRGRNTEAFF. The CDR3, as DNA: TGCGCCAGCAGTGAGTTCCGGGGGGACAGGGGAAGGAACACTGAAGCTTTCTTT.

The chain recombines TRBV7-2 with TRBJ1-4; D is undetermined. Germline CDR1 and CDR2: SGHTA and FQGNSA. The CDR3 runs to 15 residues. The V gene lost 7 bases and the J gene lost 7 bases, with 19 bases spanning the gap. The CDR3 bases are TGTGCCAGCACCCGAACCGGAGCTCCCCTTGAAAAACTGTTTTTT. It codes for CASTRTGAPLEKLFF. The full variable domain, completed using reference TRBV7-2 and TRBJ1-4, is GAGVSQSPSNKVTEKGKDVELRCDPISGHTALYWYRQSLGQGLEFLIYFQGNSAPDKSGLPSDRFSAERTGGSVSTLTIQRTQQEDSAVYLCASTRTGAPLEKLFFGSGTQLSVL.

The J gene is TRBJ1-2, the V gene TRBV19; perhaps TRBD1 as D (6 bases). V was trimmed by 4 bases and J by 2 bases, leaving 8 bases between them. This CDR3 contains 13 residues. From germline, CDR1 is LNHDA and CDR2 SQIVND (reference sequence). The CDR3 loop is CASSRGHNYGYTF. The CDR3 DNA follows: TGTGCCAGTAGTAGGGGACACAACTATGGCTACACCTTC.

This sequence joins TRBV4-3 and TRBJ2-1, with D possibly TRBD2 on 6 matching bases. This CDR3 is 17 amino acids long. Germline V CDR1 and CDR2: LGHNA, YSLEER. V dropped 0 bases and J dropped 0 bases, with 12 bases sitting between them. Here the CDR3 DNA reads TGCGCCAGCAGCCAAGATCTGGGGGGAACCTCCTACAATGAGCAGTTCTTC. It encodes CASSQDLGGTSYNEQFF.

This chain links TRBV27 with TRBJ2-2, with D possibly called TRBD1 or TRBD2 (5 bases each). Between the trimmed V and J ends, which lost 0 bases and 7 bases, there was a span of 6 bases. Germline values: CDR1 MNHEY, CDR2 SMNVEV (reference sequence). The CDR3 consists of 13 residues. The CDR3 bases are TGTGCCAGCAGTTTATCGAGGGGCGGGGAGCTGTTTTTT. Amino acids: CASSLSRGGELFF.

The V gene is TRBV27, the J gene TRBJ1-2, with 7 bases identical to TRBD1. The germline V gene has CDR1 MNHEY and CDR2 SMNVEV (reference sequence). This CDR3 contains 14 residues. V lost 8 bases and J lost 4; bases outside the gene matches: 10. The CDR3: CASGQQGWAYGYTF. DNA for the CDR3: TGTGCCAGCGGGCAACAGGGGTGGGCCTATGGCTACACCTTC.

The J gene is TRBJ1-2, the V gene TRBV5-4; perhaps TRBD1 as D (5 bases). This CDR3 is built from 12 residues. The V and J ends lost 2 bases and 10 bases respectively, with 12 bases between them. Germline V gives CDR1 SGHNT, CDR2 YYREEE (reference sequence). In DNA, the CDR3 is TGTGCCAGCAGCTTACCAGGGCTGGACTACACCTTC. Protein product: CASSLPGLDYTF. The entire variable domain, with the rest obtained from reference TRBV5-4 and TRBJ1-2, is as follows: ETGVTQSPTHLIKTRGQQVTLRCSSQSGHNTVSWYQQALGQGPQFIFQYYREEENGRGNFPPRFSGLQFPNYSSELNVNALELDDSALYLCASSLPGLDYTFGSGTRLTVV.

This chain uses TRBV4-2 with TRBJ2-7; D is undetermined. Between the trimmed V and J ends, which lost 0 bases and 12 bases, there was a span of 18 bases. In germline, CDR1 is LGHNA, CDR2 YNFKEQ. This CDR3 is 14 amino acids long. CDR3 sequence: CASSQDRSVVLLYF. For the CDR3, the DNA is TGTGCCAGCAGCCAAGATCGGAGTGTAGTGCTTCTGTACTTC.

The chain combines TRBV11-2 with TRBJ1-1; D uncertain. This CDR3 spans 13 amino acids. Trimming cost V 3 bases and J 3 bases, with 8 bases left between them. Germline V gene lookup returns CDR1 SGHAT and CDR2 FQNNGV. The CDR3 reads CASSLGTYTEAFF. The CDR3 bases are TGTGCCAGCAGCTTGGGCACATACACTGAAGCTTTCTTT.

J is TRBJ2-5 and V is TRBV6-6; D gene ambiguous. This CDR3 contains 11 residues. The V and J ends lost 8 bases and 7 bases respectively, with 11 bases between them. Germline values: CDR1 MNHNY, CDR2 SVGAGI (reference sequence). The CDR3 bases are TGTGCCAGCGGAACCACTCGGACCCAGTACTTC. Amino acids: CASGTTRTQYF.

The chain links TRBV25-1 to TRBJ2-2, with 8 bases identical to TRBD1. CDR1 is MGHDK and CDR2 is SYGVNS in the germline V gene. The CDR3 totals 16 residues. J lost 2 bases, V lost 4 bases, and 6 bases had no gene match. DNA for the CDR3: TGTGCCAGCAGTGCGTCCGGGACAGGAAACACCGGGGAGCTGTTTTTT. Translated, it gives CASSASGTGNTGELFF.

V is TRBV11-2 and J is TRBJ2-7; unclear D gene. The CDR3 spans 16 residues. CDR1 SGHAT and CDR2 FQNNGV come from the germline V gene. Trimming removed 0 bases from V and 2 bases from J, with 14 bases in between. The CDR3 region has the DNA TGTGCCAGCAGCTTAGAGGGGTCGACCGGAACCTACGAGCAGTACTTC. It codes for CASSLEGSTGTYEQYF.

J is TRBJ1-5 and V is TRBV2; 10 bases map to TRBD1. CDR1 is SNHLY and CDR2 is FYNNEI in the germline V gene. The CDR3 covers 16 residues. With V trimmed by 6 bases and J by 0 bases, 5 bases remained unmatched. For the CDR3, the DNA is TGTGCCAGCAGGGGGGACAGGGGACGTAGCAATCAGCCCCAGCATTTT. Translation gives CASRGDRGRSNQPQHF. The whole variable domain, filled in from reference TRBV2 and TRBJ1-5, reads EPEVTQTPSHQVTQMGQEVILRCVPISNHLYFYWYRQILGQKVEFLVSFYNNEISEKSEIFDDQFSVERPDGSNFTLKIRSTKLEDSAMYFCASRGDRGRSNQPQHFGDGTRLSIL.

V is TRBV15 and J is TRBJ2-7, with 7 bases aligning to TRBD2. This CDR3 is built from 15 residues. CDR1 is LNHNV, CDR2 YYDKDF, per germline (reference sequence). The J segment lost 0 bases and the V segment lost 5 bases, leaving 7 bases of the junction unmatched. DNA of the CDR3: TGTGCCACCAGCCTGAGCGGGGTCCTCTCCTACGAGCAGTACTTC. It encodes CATSLSGVLSYEQYF.